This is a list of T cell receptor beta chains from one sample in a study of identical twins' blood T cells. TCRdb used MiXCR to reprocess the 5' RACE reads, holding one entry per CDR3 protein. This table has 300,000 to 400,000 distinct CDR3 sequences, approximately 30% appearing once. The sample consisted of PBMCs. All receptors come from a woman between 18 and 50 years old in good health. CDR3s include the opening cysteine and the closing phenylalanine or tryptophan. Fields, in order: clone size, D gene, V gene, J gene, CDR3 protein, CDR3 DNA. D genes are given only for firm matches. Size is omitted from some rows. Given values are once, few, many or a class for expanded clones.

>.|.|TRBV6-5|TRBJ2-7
CASSYARVALSSYEQYF
TGTGCCAGCAGTTACGCCCGAGTAGCGTTGAGCTCCTACGAGCAGTACTTC
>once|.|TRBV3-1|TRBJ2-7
CASSQDLSREQYF
TGTGCCAGCAGCCAAGACCTGAGCCGGGAGCAGTACTTC
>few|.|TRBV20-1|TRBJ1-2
CSARSVGYGYTF
TGCAGTGCTAGATCGGTCGGCTATGGCTACACCTTC
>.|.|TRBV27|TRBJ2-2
CASSSLGRVGGTGELFF
TGTGCCAGCAGTTCCCTAGGAAGGGTAGGAGGCACCGGGGAGCTGTTTTTT
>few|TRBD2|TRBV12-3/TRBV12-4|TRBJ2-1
CASRLTSGGNNEQFF
TGTGCCAGCAGATTGACTAGCGGGGGGAACAATGAGCAGTTCTTC
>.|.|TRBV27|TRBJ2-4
CASSFAGAKNIQYF
TGTGCCAGCAGTTTCGCTGGAGCCAAAAACATTCAGTACTTC
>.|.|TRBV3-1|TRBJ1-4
CASSTSREGEKLFF
TGTGCCAGCAGCACGAGTCGCGAGGGTGAAAAACTGTTTTTT
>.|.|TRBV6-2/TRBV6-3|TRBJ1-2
CASSYGRAVVDYGYTF
TGTGCCAGCAGTTACGGTCGTGCGGTGGTCGACTATGGCTACACCTTC
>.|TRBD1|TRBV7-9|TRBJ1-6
CASSLYRGQNSPLHF
TGTGCCAGTAGCTTGTACAGGGGGCAAAACTCACCCCTCCACTTT
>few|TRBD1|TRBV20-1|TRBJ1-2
CSAKQGDGYTF
TGCAGTGCAAAACAGGGGGATGGCTACACCTTC
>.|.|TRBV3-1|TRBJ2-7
CASSQDRGVVDF
TGTGCCAGCAGCCAAGATCGTGGGGTCGTGGACTTC
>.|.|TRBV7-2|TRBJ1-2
CASSIQFAEVGYTF
TGTGCCAGCAGCATCCAGTTCGCGGAGGTCGGCTACACCTTC
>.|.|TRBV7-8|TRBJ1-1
CASSLAGGTESFF
TGTGCCAGCAGCTTAGCGGGTGGGACTGAATCTTTCTTT
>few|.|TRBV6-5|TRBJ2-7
CASSYSTGARNEQYF
TGTGCCAGCAGTTACTCGACGGGGGCGAGGAACGAGCAGTACTTC